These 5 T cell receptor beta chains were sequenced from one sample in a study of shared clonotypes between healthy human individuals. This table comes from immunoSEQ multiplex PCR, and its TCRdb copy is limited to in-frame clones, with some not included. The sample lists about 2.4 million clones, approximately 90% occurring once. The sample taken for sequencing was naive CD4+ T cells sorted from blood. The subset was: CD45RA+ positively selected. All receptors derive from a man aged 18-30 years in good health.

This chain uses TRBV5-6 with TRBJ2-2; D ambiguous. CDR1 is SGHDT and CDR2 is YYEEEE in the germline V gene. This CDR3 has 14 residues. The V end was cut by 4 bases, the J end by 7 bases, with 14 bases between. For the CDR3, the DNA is TGTGCCAGCAGCCCTAACTCGCTCGGCGGGGAGCTGTTTTTT. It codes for CASSPNSLGGELFF. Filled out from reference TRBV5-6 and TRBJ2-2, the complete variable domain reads DAGVTQSPTHLIKTRGQQVTLRCSPKSGHDTVSWYQQALGQGPQFIFQYYEEEERQRGNFPDRFSGHQFPNYSSELNVNALLLGDSALYLCASSPNSLGGELFFGEGSRLTVL.

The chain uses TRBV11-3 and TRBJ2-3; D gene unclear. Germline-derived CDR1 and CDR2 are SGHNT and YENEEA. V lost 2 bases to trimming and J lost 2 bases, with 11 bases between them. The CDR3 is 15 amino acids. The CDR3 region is CASSLNGRHTDTQYF. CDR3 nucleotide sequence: TGTGCCAGCAGCTTAAACGGGCGTCACACAGATACGCAGTATTTT.

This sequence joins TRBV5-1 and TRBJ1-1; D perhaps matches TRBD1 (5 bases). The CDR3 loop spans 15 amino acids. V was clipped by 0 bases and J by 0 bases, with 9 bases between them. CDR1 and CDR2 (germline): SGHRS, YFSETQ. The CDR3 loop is CASSLDQGMNTEAFF. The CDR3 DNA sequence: TGCGCCAGCAGCTTGGATCAGGGCATGAACACTGAAGCTTTCTTT.

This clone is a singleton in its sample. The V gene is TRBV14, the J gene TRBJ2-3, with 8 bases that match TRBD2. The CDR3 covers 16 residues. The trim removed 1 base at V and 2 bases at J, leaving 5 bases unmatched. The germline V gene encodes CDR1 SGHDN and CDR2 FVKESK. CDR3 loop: CASSQGLSGATDTQYF. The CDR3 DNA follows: TGTGCCAGCAGCCAAGGGCTTAGCGGGGCCACAGATACGCAGTATTTT.

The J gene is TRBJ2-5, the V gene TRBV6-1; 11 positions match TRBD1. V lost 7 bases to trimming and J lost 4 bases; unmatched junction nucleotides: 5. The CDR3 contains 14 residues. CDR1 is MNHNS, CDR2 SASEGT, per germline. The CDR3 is CASIRGTGGETQYF. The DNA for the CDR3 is TGTGCCAGCATAAGAGGGACAGGGGGAGAGACCCAGTACTTC.